This TCR beta chain was documented in a study of vaccination and CD4 T cells after COVID-19. Notes on the study in general: Spike mono-reactivity was evident in 304 of the 307 vaccine-specific clones derived from convalescent patients.

The sample's treatment: approximately 11-day PBMC culture with coronavirus spike peptide pools or control peptides (ViraFEST assay). Each of days 3 and 7 saw half the medium replaced by fresh IL-2 medium. A remark on this clonotype: The antigen remains unidentified.

The V gene lost 7 bases and the J gene lost 2 bases, with 15 bases spanning the gap. Looked up from germline, CDR1 is SNHLY and CDR2 is FYNNEI. CDR3 length equals 14 residues. Cultured CD4+ T cell DNA was sequenced using the Oncomine TCR Beta short-read assay. MiXCR, run by TCRdb on the PCR reads, gives a single entry per CDR3 protein. The data contain about 18,000 distinct CDR3 sequences, approximately 70% of them singletons. Specimen: CD4+ T cells from blood, cultured in vitro. This chain connects TRBV2 to TRBJ2-7; possibly TRBD2 for D (7 bases). This receptor was identified in a human donor who had recovered from COVID-19. The DNA for the CDR3 is TGTGCCAGCAACCAAAGGGGGGGCACCTACGAGCAGTACTTC. This codes for CASNQRGGTYEQYF.